This T cell receptor (beta chain) was documented in a study of T-cell reconstitution after alpha-beta-depleted transplantation in children. Of note for this clonotype: What it binds is not known.

Study-level results: T cells produced anew were the main source of T-cell counts and diversity one year after transplant. It was reported that alpha-beta T cells came from several hundred expanded graft clones (about two months after transplant).

The CDR3 has 13 residues. Losses at the gene ends were 4 bases for V and 7 bases for J; bases not matched to a gene: 7. Germline V gene lookup returns CDR1 MNHEY and CDR2 SVGEGT. Unique molecular identifiers were incorporated into the prepared TCRbeta library. TCRdb analysed the PCR reads with MiXCR anew, one entry per CDR3 protein. The table has around 450,000 distinct CDR3 sequences, approximately 42% seen once. The sequencing used PBMCs, collected before TCRalphabeta/CD19-depleted stem cell transplant. The sequence derives from a girl aged 2 to 9 with aplastic anemia, due to receive a stem cell transplant. V usage is TRBV6-2 or TRBV6-3 and J usage is TRBJ2-7, with 7 nucleotides matching TRBD1. The CDR3 DNA follows: TGTGCCAGCAGTTCCCAGACAGGGTGGGAGCAGTACTTC. It specifies CASSSQTGWEQYF.